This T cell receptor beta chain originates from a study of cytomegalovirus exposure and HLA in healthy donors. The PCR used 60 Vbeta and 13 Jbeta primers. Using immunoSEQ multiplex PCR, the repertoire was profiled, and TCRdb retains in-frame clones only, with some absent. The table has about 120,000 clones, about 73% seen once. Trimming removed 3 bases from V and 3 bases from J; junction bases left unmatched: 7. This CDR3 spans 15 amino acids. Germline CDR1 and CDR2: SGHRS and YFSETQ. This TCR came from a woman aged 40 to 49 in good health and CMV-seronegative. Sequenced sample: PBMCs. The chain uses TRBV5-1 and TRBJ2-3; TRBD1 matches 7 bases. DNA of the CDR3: TGCGCCAGCAGCTCAGCACCGGGACAGACAGATACGCAGTATTTT. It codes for CASSSAPGQTDTQYF.